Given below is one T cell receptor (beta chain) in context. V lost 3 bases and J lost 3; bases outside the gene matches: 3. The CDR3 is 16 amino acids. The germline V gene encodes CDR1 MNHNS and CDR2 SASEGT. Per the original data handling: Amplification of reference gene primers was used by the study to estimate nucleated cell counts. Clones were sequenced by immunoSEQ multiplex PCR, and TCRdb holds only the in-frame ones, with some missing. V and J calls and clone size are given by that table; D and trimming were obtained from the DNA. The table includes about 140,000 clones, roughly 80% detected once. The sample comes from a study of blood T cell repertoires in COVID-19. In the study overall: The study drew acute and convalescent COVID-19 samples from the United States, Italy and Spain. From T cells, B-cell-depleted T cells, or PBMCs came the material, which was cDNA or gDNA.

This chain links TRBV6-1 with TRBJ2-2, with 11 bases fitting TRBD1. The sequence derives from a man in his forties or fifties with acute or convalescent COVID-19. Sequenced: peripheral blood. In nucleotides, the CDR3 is TGTGCCAGCAGTGATCCGGGACAGGGGGACACCGGGGAGCTGTTTTTT. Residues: CASSDPGQGDTGELFF.